The table lists the clone carrying this T cell receptor beta chain with many counts. Its antigen is not identified. This specimen comes from a study of early T cells in non-severe SARS-CoV-2 infection. Overall study: Bulk RNA from unsorted whole blood was sequenced; chains were unpaired.

The CDR3 length is 17 residues. Per germline, CDR1 SEHNR and CDR2 FQNEAQ (reference sequence). Trimming cost V 1 base and J 7 bases, with 20 bases left between them. Study-level results: Matching with VDJdb favored anti-spike CD8 responses (missing private and CD4 specificities).

cDNA molecules, individually, were tagged with unique molecular identifiers. TCRdb itself ran the 5' RACE reads through MiXCR, one entry per CDR3 protein. The sample contains tens of thousands of distinct CDR3 sequences, 5.9% of which appear only once. The sequence was obtained from an adult who was a healthcare worker with PCR-confirmed SARS-CoV-2 infection or an uninfected control (not recorded which). The chain links TRBV7-9 to TRBJ2-1; D is perhaps TRBD1 (7 bases). Sequencing was done on a sample of whole blood. This chain's CDR3 is CASSLVQTGRKGNEQFF. DNA for the CDR3: TGTGCCAGCAGCTTAGTCCAGACAGGGAGGAAGGGGAATGAGCAGTTCTTC.